This paragraph covers one T cell receptor (beta chain) sequence. Its antigen is not known. The data belong to a study of high-grade serous ovarian cancer treatment subgroups. Turning to the study itself: On average, just over 14,000 reads and 7,494 unique TCR beta rearrangements were obtained per sample.

Here immunoSEQ multiplex PCR was the method, and the copy in TCRdb shows in-frame clones only, minus some. This repertoire shows over 6,500 clones, 76% found once; its top ten account for around 6.6%. Tumor samples were taken before definitive surgery or chemotherapy. The V segment lost 5 bases and the J segment 7 bases; nucleotides outside the gene matches: 11. CDR1 and CDR2 (germline): SGHVS, FNYEAQ. The CDR3 consists of 15 residues. Study outcomes and limitations: Only CDR3 was analyzed; CDR1 and CDR2 were not.

The chain has TRBV7-6 and TRBJ1-2; TRBD1 agrees at 9 bases. Material: tumor tissue. The sequence came from a human donor with high-grade serous ovarian cancer. DNA for the CDR3: TGTGCCAGCAGCCCACGGACAGGGGATGTGGGTGGCTACACCTTC. Translation gives CASSPRTGDVGGYTF.